Each of the 12 T cell receptor beta chains below was sequenced from the same sample in a study of T-cell memory formation after mild COVID-19. TCRdb used MiXCR to reprocess the 5' RACE reads, holding one entry per CDR3 protein. This sample yields about 430,000 distinct CDR3 sequences, of which roughly 26% are seen a single time; around 8.1% belongs to the top ten. The specimen was PBMCs or a T cell subset sorted from them (not recorded which). These receptors were taken from an adult woman who had mild COVID-19 (a few samples of this study predate the infection). Cell type and time point are not known.

J is TRBJ2-4 and V is TRBV7-9; TRBD2 might be the D (7 bases). The V gene lost 5 bases and the J gene lost 8 bases, with 19 bases spanning the gap. This CDR3 is 15 amino acids long. Germline V gene data show CDR1 as SEHNR and CDR2 as FQNEAQ (reference sequence). The CDR3 nucleotides are TGTGCCAGCAGCCAGGGGAGGGGTATAGTAGACATTCAGTACTTC. This encodes CASSQGRGIVDIQYF.

This clonotype was picked up a small number of times. The genes are TRBV10-3 and TRBJ2-5; TRBD2 is a possible D gene (5 bases). This CDR3 region has 14 residues. Germline lookup yields CDR1 ENHRY and CDR2 SYGVKD. With 6 bases removed from V and 5 bases from J, the gap between germline ends came to 16 bases. CDR3 loop: CAISVATRPETQYF. The CDR3 DNA reads TGTGCCATCAGCGTCGCTACTAGGCCGGAGACCCAGTACTTC.

This clonotype was seen only a few times. V is TRBV5-1 and J is TRBJ2-3, with D hard to call. V shed 0 bases and J shed 2 bases, with 7 bases lying between them. Germline V CDR1 and CDR2: SGHRS, YFSETQ. This CDR3 is built from 14 residues. CDR3 DNA sequence: TGCGCCAGCAGCTTGGTCCAGGCCACAGATACGCAGTATTTT. Its protein is CASSLVQATDTQYF. Together with reference TRBV5-1 and TRBJ2-3, the CDR3 gives the full variable domain: KAGVTQTPRYLIKTRGQQVTLSCSPISGHRSVSWYQQTPGQGLQFLFEYFSETQRNKGNFPGRFSGRQFSNSRSEMNVSTLELGDSALYLCASSLVQATDTQYFGPGTRLTVL.

Only a few counts were recorded for this clonotype. The CDR3 loop reads CASRGGFSYNEQFF. The CDR3 region has the DNA TGTGCCAGCAGAGGGGGCTTCTCCTACAATGAGCAGTTCTTC. The V call is TRBV27, the J call TRBJ2-1, with 7 bases lining up with TRBD1. This CDR3 contains 14 residues. Germline lookup yields CDR1 MNHEY and CDR2 SMNVEV (reference sequence). V shed 6 bases, J shed 0 bases, and the junction held 2 bases outside the gene matches.

This clonotype has more than one count but fewer than ten. This chain links TRBV12-3 or TRBV12-4 with TRBJ1-6; D gene uncertain. CDR3 length: 15 residues. Trimming shortened V by 5 bases and J by 7 bases, and 15 bases separated the two germline ends. The CDR3 protein is CASSRRRAENSPLHF. In nucleotides, the CDR3 is TGTGCCAGCAGTCGTCGGAGGGCGGAGAATTCACCCCTCCACTTT.

CDR3 residues: CASMTQDYEQYF. The CDR3 DNA reads TGTGCCAGCATGACACAAGACTACGAGCAGTACTTC. V is TRBV7-6 and J is TRBJ2-7, with unresolved D. Germline CDR1 reads SGHVS; CDR2 reads FNYEAQ. V was cut by 7 bases and J by 3 bases, with 10 bases left in between. The CDR3 sequence is 12 residues long.

The genes are TRBV29-1 and TRBJ1-2, with D unresolved. Germline values: CDR1 SQVTM, CDR2 ANQGSEA. V gave up 5 bases and J gave up 3 bases, with 13 bases separating them. This CDR3 has 13 residues. The CDR3 DNA reads as TGCAGCGTTACAGCAGCCCAGGACTATGGCTACACCTTC. It translates to CSVTAAQDYGYTF.

The chain joins TRBV12-3 or TRBV12-4 to TRBJ1-2; a weak D match, TRBD1 (5 bases). V shed 2 bases and J shed 5 bases, with 15 bases lying between them. The CDR3 has 15 amino acids. The CDR3, as DNA: TGTGCCAGCAGTTTAACCCGAGGGGCAACTTATGGCTACACCTTC. This codes for CASSLTRGATYGYTF.

This clonotype was counted a few times. V and J are TRBV4-1 and TRBJ2-7; D gene ambiguous. V shed 1 base and J shed 3 bases, with 10 bases lying between them. Germline V gene data show CDR1 as MGHRA and CDR2 as YSYEKL. The CDR3 runs to 14 residues. CDR3 DNA: TGCGCCAGCAGCCAAGGGTACGTAGACTACGAGCAGTACTTC. Its translation is CASSQGYVDYEQYF.

This clonotype was found a few times. CDR3 sequence: CASRDPPGTGLAFF. DNA for the CDR3: TGTGCCAGCAGGGACCCTCCCGGGACAGGGTTAGCTTTCTTT. The genes are TRBV6-6 and TRBJ1-1, with TRBD1 matching over 9 bases. V lost 6 bases, J lost 10 bases, and 12 bases stayed unmatched. This CDR3 comprises 14 residues. Germline V gives CDR1 MNHNY, CDR2 SVGAGI (reference sequence).

The chain uses TRBV2 and TRBJ2-7, with 11 bases that match TRBD1. Germline loops: CDR1 SNHLY, CDR2 FYNNEI. The CDR3 extends over 15 amino acids. With 5 bases clipped from V and 4 bases from J, the junction kept 7 bases outside the gene matches. The CDR3 DNA sequence: TGTGCCAGCAGTCCGTCCGGGACAGGGGGATACGAGCAGTACTTC. As protein: CASSPSGTGGYEQYF.

In its sample, this clonotype was seen a few times. This chain joins TRBV5-6 and TRBJ2-7; 7 bases map to TRBD1. This CDR3 contains 16 residues. CDR1 is SGHDT and CDR2 is YYEEEE in the germline V gene. V shed 0 bases and J 1 base; nucleotides not matched to a gene: 7. CDR3 coding DNA: TGTGCCAGCAGCTTGGCAACAGGGGTTGGGTCCTACGAGCAGTACTTC. As protein: CASSLATGVGSYEQYF.